This T cell receptor beta chain was identified during a study of T cell repertoires in cytomegalovirus infection. Study at large: Recently identified HLA-C-restricted CMV epitopes and well-studied HLA-B-restricted CMV epitopes were used by the study. Evidence of both CMV infection and a matching HLA type came from public TCR beta signatures. General observations from the study: Cumulative frequency (of public TCR beta family members) identified carriers of CMV plus the relevant HLA. CMV-specific TCR beta clonotypes restricted by HLA-C were the ones dominating the ex vivo response.

This clonotype was detected only a few times. What it binds is not known. TCRdb analysed the reads with MiXCR anew, one entry per CDR3 protein. The data contain about 52,000 distinct CDR3 sequences, about 20% of them singletons. Trimming cost V 3 bases and J 0 bases, with 12 bases left between them. Germline CDR1 MNHNS, CDR2 SASEGT. The CDR3 sequence is 16 residues long. The receptor was derived from a human donor in good health (CMV status not recorded). Some clones in this sample may be carry-over from other donors' samples. Specimen: CD8+ T cells from cultured PBMCs, collected from culture after CMV antigen stimulation. The V call is TRBV6-1, the J call TRBJ1-5; D gene uncertain. The CDR3, as DNA: TGTGCCAGCAGTGATCACCCTGACTATAGCAATCAGCCCCAGCATTTT. Protein product: CASSDHPDYSNQPQHF.